The 18 T cell receptor beta chains below were found in one sample sequenced in a study of spatial heterogeneity in lung cancer. Study conclusions and caveats: Tumors with more nonsynonymous mutations had more expanded intratumoral alpha and beta TCRs.

TCRdb recomputed calls from the 5' RACE reads with MiXCR, one row per CDR3 protein. Of some 14,000 distinct CDR3 sequences listed, approximately 5.6% were seen once; the top ten hold around 10%. No antigen has been assigned to these receptors. Time point noted: sample taken at primary tumor resection. The specimen was lung tumor tissue, collected at surgery. These receptors were collected from a female donor with early-stage non-small cell lung cancer.

There are many counts of this clonotype. This beta chain is a stray read from a library made for alpha chains; its abundance is not meaningful. This chain connects TRBV6-2 or TRBV6-3 to TRBJ1-5; D is uncertain. This CDR3 spans 17 amino acids. Trimming removed 0 bases from V and 2 bases from J, with 14 bases in between. CDR1 MNHEY and CDR2 SVGEGT come from the germline V gene. The DNA for the CDR3 is TGTGCCAGCAGTTACTCCGGGGAGAGAGCGGGCAATCAGCCCCAGCATTTT. It codes for CASSYSGERAGNQPQHF.

This clonotype qualifies as medium-sized. This beta chain slipped into a library made for alpha chains as a stray read, so its size is not meaningful. The chain combines TRBV6-2 or TRBV6-3 with TRBJ2-7; D gene uncertain. Germline V gene sequence: CDR1 MNHEY, CDR2 SVGEGT. The CDR3 sequence is 11 residues long. V was pared by 6 bases and J by 0 bases, with 3 bases between. The CDR3 DNA reads TGTGCCAGCAGGATCTCCTACGAGCAGTACTTC. As protein: CASRISYEQYF.

This clonotype was counted ten times or more. This beta chain slipped into a library made for alpha chains as a stray read, so its size is not meaningful. The rearrangement joins TRBV5-1 to TRBJ1-1; D ambiguous. Germline V gives CDR1 SGHRS, CDR2 YFSETQ. V lost 0 bases to trimming and J lost 0 bases, with 6 bases between them. This CDR3 contains 14 residues. The CDR3 sequence: CASSLGTLNTEAFF. CDR3 nucleotide sequence: TGCGCCAGCAGCTTGGGGACGTTGAACACTGAAGCTTTCTTT.

Points on this clonotype: This beta chain appears as a stray read in a library generated for alpha chains; its size is not informative. The chain is built from TRBV10-3 and TRBJ2-3, with D perhaps matching TRBD2 (5 bases). The CDR3 runs 12 residues. The V gene's germline CDR1 is ENHRY and CDR2 SYGVKD. V lost 10 bases and J lost 0, with 8 bases in between. CDR3 bases: TGTGCCACCGGACTCAGCACAGATACGCAGTATTTT. Protein sequence: CATGLSTDTQYF.

This clonotype was observed many times. As an off-target read in a library built for alpha chains, this beta chain has a frequency of little significance. The V and J genes are TRBV2 and TRBJ1-2, with 8 bases aligning to TRBD1. Germline V gene sequence: CDR1 SNHLY, CDR2 FYNNEI. This CDR3 contains 15 residues. Unmatched junction bases numbered 8, after V lost 4 bases and J lost 4 bases. Written as DNA, the CDR3 is TGTGCCAGCAGTGGGGGACAGGCCCCTACCTATGGCTACACCTTC. It encodes CASSGGQAPTYGYTF.

Concerning this clonotype itself: This beta chain is a stray sequence in a library constructed for alpha chains; its clone size is not meaningful. The V gene is TRBV30, the J gene TRBJ1-1; no clear D gene. Germline V gene data show CDR1 as GTSNPN and CDR2 as SVGIG (reference sequence). The CDR3 contains 12 residues. Deletions cut 2 bases from V and 7 bases from J, with 11 bases between. The CDR3 loop is CAWSLDWSEAFF. The CDR3 nucleotides read TGTGCCTGGAGTTTAGACTGGAGTGAAGCTTTCTTT.

This clonotype was counted ten times or more. This beta chain appears as a stray read in a library generated for alpha chains; its size is not informative. V usage is TRBV10-1 and J usage is TRBJ2-7; D uncertain. The CDR3 loop spans 13 amino acids. Germline assignment: CDR1 WNHNN and CDR2 SYGVQD (reference sequence). The V end lost 9 bases, the J end lost 1 base, and 13 bases lay between the germline ends. The CDR3 is CASSGSPSYEQYF. In nucleotides, the CDR3 is TGCGCCAGTTCTGGGTCGCCATCCTACGAGCAGTACTTC.

Judged by abundance, this clonotype is medium-sized. This beta chain came through as a stray read in a library set up for alpha chains, and its size says little. V usage is TRBV6-1 and J usage is TRBJ2-1, with unresolved D. V was shortened by 4 bases and J by 7 bases, with 11 bases between the two germline ends. Germline V gene data show CDR1 as MNHNS and CDR2 as SASEGT. The CDR3 totals 13 residues. The CDR3 sequence is CASSGLRRNEQFF. CDR3 DNA: TGTGCCAGCAGTGGACTCCGTAGGAATGAGCAGTTCTTC.

This clonotype is termed medium-sized. Little can be read into the size of this beta chain, an off-target read in a library designed for alpha chains. V gene TRBV7-9 combines with J gene TRBJ2-6, with a tentative D call TRBD2 (5 bases). This CDR3 has 15 residues. Germline V CDR1 and CDR2: SEHNR, FQNEAQ (reference sequence). Deletions cut 1 base from V and 4 bases from J, with 8 bases between. CDR3 nucleotide sequence: TGTGCCAGCAGCTTAGAGATAGCGGGGGCCAACGTCCTGACTTTC. Residues: CASSLEIAGANVLTF.

This clonotype was seen ten or more times. As an off-target read in a library built for alpha chains, this beta chain has a frequency of little significance. This chain joins TRBV4-1 and TRBJ1-2; no clear D. The V end was cut by 0 bases, the J end by 4 bases, with 15 bases between. Germline V CDR1 and CDR2: MGHRA, YSYEKL. The CDR3 has 16 amino acids. As DNA, the CDR3 is TGCGCCAGCAGCCAAGACCCGGGATATCAGATCTATGGCTACACCTTC. Its translation is CASSQDPGYQIYGYTF.

This clonotype was seen repeatedly, ten times or more. This beta chain turned up in a library designed for alpha chains; as an off-target read, its abundance says little. The chain combines TRBV11-2 with TRBJ1-1, with a weak D call TRBD1 (5 bases). Germline CDR1 and CDR2: SGHAT and FQNNGV. The CDR3 is 15 amino acids. Trimming shortened V by 2 bases and J by 6 bases, and 16 bases separated the two germline ends. The CDR3 DNA is TGTGCCAGCAGCTTATCGGGGCAGGGCCAAGCTGAAGCTTTCTTT. Amino acids: CASSLSGQGQAEAFF. Looking up the rest from reference TRBV11-2 and TRBJ1-1 gives the full variable domain: EAGVAQSPRYKIIEKRQSVAFWCNPISGHATLYWYQQILGQGPKLLIQFQNNGVVDDSQLPKDRFSAERLKGVDSTLKIQPAKLEDSAVYLCASSLSGQGQAEAFFGQGTRLTVV.

This clonotype has ten or more counts. A library made for alpha chains picked up this beta chain off target, so its size means little. The rearrangement uses TRBV2 and TRBJ2-1, with D perhaps TRBD1 (6 bases). Trimming stripped 5 bases from V and 6 bases from J, with 14 bases between. The CDR3 is made up of 14 amino acids. The germline V gene encodes CDR1 SNHLY and CDR2 FYNNEI. DNA for the CDR3: TGTGCCAGCAGTCCCCTTGGGGGCCTCAATGAGCAGTTCTTC. Translation: CASSPLGGLNEQFF. Complete variable domain (other parts from reference TRBV2 and TRBJ2-1): EPEVTQTPSHQVTQMGQEVILRCVPISNHLYFYWYRQILGQKVEFLVSFYNNEISEKSEIFDDQFSVERPDGSNFTLKIRSTKLEDSAMYFCASSPLGGLNEQFFGPGTRLTVL.

This clonotype showed up many times. The size of this beta chain means little, since it is a stray read in a library made for alpha chains. This rearrangement joins TRBV6-2 or TRBV6-3 to TRBJ1-5; D possibly corresponds to TRBD1 (5 bases). Germline V gene lookup returns CDR1 MNHEY and CDR2 SVGEGT. This CDR3 contains 15 residues. Trimming left V 4 bases short and J 4 bases short, with 14 bases between. The CDR3 region has the DNA TGTGCCAGCAGTTTCGCCGGGGCCTTTAATCAGCCCCAGCATTTT. Encoded protein: CASSFAGAFNQPQHF.

This clonotype ranks as medium-sized (0.01 to 0.1%). Since it is a stray read in a library aimed at alpha chains, this beta chain has a size that is not meaningful. The chain carries TRBV30 and TRBJ1-6; 8 nucleotides match TRBD1. Germline CDR1 GTSNPN, CDR2 SVGIG (reference sequence). CDR3 length: 14 amino acids. The trim removed 2 bases at V and 5 bases at J, leaving 2 bases unmatched. For the CDR3, the DNA is TGTGCCTGGAGTTCGGGACAGGATAATTCACCCCTCCACTTT. This sequence encodes CAWSSGQDNSPLHF.

This clonotype has a count of ten or more. Within a library made for alpha chains, this beta chain is off target, and its count is uninformative. The genes are TRBV7-8 and TRBJ1-6; D may be TRBD1 (5 bases). Germline V gives CDR1 SGHVS, CDR2 FQNEAQ. V dropped 1 base and J dropped 9 bases, with 13 bases sitting between them. There are 15 residues in the CDR3. Here the CDR3 DNA reads TGTGCCAGCAGCTTAGGAAGGGGAAGGGTTTCACCCCTCCACTTT. It codes for CASSLGRGRVSPLHF.

This clonotype was picked up many times. This beta chain came through as a stray read in a library set up for alpha chains, and its size says little. The CDR3: CASSPTGFEQYF. The CDR3 DNA is TGTGCCAGCAGCCCCACGGGGTTCGAGCAGTACTTC. The rearrangement joins TRBV5-6 to TRBJ2-7, with D possibly being TRBD2 (5 bases). Germline V CDR1 and CDR2: SGHDT, YYEEEE. Trimming cost V 4 bases and J 6 bases, with 11 bases left between them. The CDR3 runs to 12 residues. Filled out from reference TRBV5-6 and TRBJ2-7, the complete variable domain reads DAGVTQSPTHLIKTRGQQVTLRCSPKSGHDTVSWYQQALGQGPQFIFQYYEEEERQRGNFPDRFSGHQFPNYSSELNVNALLLGDSALYLCASSPTGFEQYFGPGTRLTVT.

Ten or more counts support this clonotype. Being off target in a library aimed at alpha chains, this beta chain has a size of little meaning. The rearrangement joins TRBV20-1 to TRBJ2-7; no clear D gene. There are 13 residues in the CDR3. V was trimmed by 6 bases and J by 0 bases, leaving 12 bases between them. Germline CDR1 DFQATT, CDR2 SNEGSKA (reference sequence). The CDR3 is CSALPGSSYEQYF. CDR3 bases: TGCAGTGCCCTTCCGGGCAGCTCCTACGAGCAGTACTTC.

This clonotype was detected ten times or more. Found in a library prepared for alpha chains, this beta chain is an off-target read, and its abundance has little meaning. The J gene is TRBJ2-3, the V gene TRBV29-1; no reliable D call. CDR1 and CDR2 (germline): SQVTM, ANQGSEA. V gave up 0 bases and J gave up 2 bases, with 12 bases separating them. The CDR3 runs to 15 residues. Here the CDR3 DNA reads TGCAGCGTTGAAGATGGGAACAGCTACACAGATACGCAGTATTTT. Translating it yields CSVEDGNSYTDTQYF.